This T cell receptor (beta chain) was sequenced in a study of blood T cells in healthy people across ages. Whole-study context: There was about one barcoded beta molecule captured by template switching per two T cells.

Remarks on this clonotype: Its ends do not fully match the called genes, so a read error is possible.

Together with a sample-barcoded 5' primer, a J-beta primer mix was included in a second PCR lasting about 7 to 12 cycles. A template-switch adaptor with 12 random nucleotides tagged each cDNA molecule. TCRdb reanalysed the 5' RACE reads using MiXCR and keeps one entry per CDR3 protein. Among about 1.6 million distinct CDR3 sequences listed, 30% to 35% were seen once. Samples had at least 6 million PBMCs isolated from them. Sample: blood. This sequence was found in a woman in her twenties or thirties in good health.

CDR3 residues: CVSSRQAAGDQPQHF. The CDR3, as DNA: TGCGTCAGCAGCCGACAGGCAGCGGGGGATCAGCCCCAGCATTTT. The V call is TRBV4-1, the J call TRBJ1-5, with TRBD1 as a possible D gene (6 bases). The CDR3 loop spans 15 amino acids. Per germline, CDR1 MGHRA and CDR2 YSYEKL.